The 13 T cell receptor beta chains below were found in one sample sequenced in a study of T cell repertoires in cytomegalovirus infection. For these TCRs, the target antigens are not known. TCRdb re-called the reads through MiXCR, storing one row per CDR3 protein. The sample lists more than 300,000 distinct CDR3 sequences, roughly 34% occurring once. Here the sequenced sample was cultured PBMCs, taken from culture after CMV antigen stimulation. Source of these receptors: a human donor in good health (CMV status not recorded). Some clones in this sample may be carry-over from other donors' samples.

The chain links TRBV7-2 to TRBJ2-2; 9 nucleotides align to TRBD2. There are 16 residues in the CDR3. CDR1 and CDR2 from the germline V gene are SGHTA and FQGNSA. J gave up 7 bases and V 1 base, and 7 bases lay outside the gene matches. The DNA of the CDR3 is TGTGCCAGCAGCTTAGAGGGGACTAGCTCGGGCGGGGAGCTGTTTTTT. Amino acids: CASSLEGTSSGGELFF.

A single count supports this clonotype. V and J are TRBV18 and TRBJ2-1; possible D gene TRBD1, 6 bases. V dropped 0 bases and J dropped 8 bases, with 14 bases sitting between them. Germline CDR1 KGHSH, CDR2 LQKENI. This CDR3 has 15 amino acids. The CDR3 DNA follows: TGTGCCAGCTCACCACCGCGGGCAGGGGTACATGAGCAGTTCTTC. It translates to CASSPPRAGVHEQFF.

This clonotype was seen more than once but under ten times. The V and J genes are TRBV7-2 and TRBJ2-1; 14 bases are a match to TRBD2. V lost 6 bases to trimming and J lost 10 bases; unmatched junction nucleotides: 14. Germline V gene lookup returns CDR1 SGHTA and CDR2 FQGNSA. This CDR3 has 17 residues. CDR3 in amino acids: CASSEPKGLAGVGEQFF. In nucleotides, the CDR3 is TGTGCCAGCAGTGAACCCAAGGGACTAGCGGGAGTCGGGGAGCAGTTCTTC.

This clonotype was observed at least ten times. This chain links TRBV7-8 with TRBJ1-4; 8 positions match TRBD1. Germline values: CDR1 SGHVS, CDR2 FQNEAQ. With 6 bases clipped from V and 2 bases from J, the junction kept 8 bases outside the gene matches. The CDR3 extends over 16 amino acids. CDR3 loop: CASRSPGGLTNEKLFF. In DNA form, the CDR3 reads TGTGCCAGCAGATCCCCAGGGGGCCTGACTAATGAAAAACTGTTTTTT. Full variable domain (missing parts from reference TRBV7-8 and TRBJ1-4): GAGVSQSPRYKVAKRGQDVALRCDPISGHVSLFWYQQALGQGPEFLTYFQNEAQLDKSGLPSDRFFAERPEGSVSTLKIQRTQQEDSAVYLCASRSPGGLTNEKLFFGSGTQLSVL.

The chain has TRBV4-2 and TRBJ2-2; D is uncertain. V gave up 0 bases and J gave up 6 bases, with 8 bases separating them. CDR1 and CDR2 (germline): LGHNA, YNFKEQ. The CDR3 runs to 14 residues. This CDR3 is CASSQDLVPGELFF. The CDR3 DNA is TGTGCCAGCAGCCAAGATTTGGTGCCCGGGGAGCTGTTTTTT.

Details on this clonotype: Sequence at one end of the junction differs from germline and may be a read error. This chain joins TRBV29-1 and TRBJ1-2; D perhaps matches TRBD1 (6 bases). Germline CDR1 SQVTM, CDR2 ANQGSEA. This CDR3 is 14 amino acids long. This chain's CDR3 is CSHSSGAPLYGNTF. The CDR3 DNA follows: TGCAGCCATTCCTCAGGGGCGCCGCTCTATGGCAACACCTTC.

V and J are TRBV11-1 and TRBJ2-7; D is perhaps TRBD1 (5 bases). Germline lookup yields CDR1 SGHAT and CDR2 FQDESV (reference sequence). V dropped 2 bases and J dropped 3 bases, with 8 bases sitting between them. This CDR3 is built from 13 residues. CDR3 in DNA: TGTGCCAGCAGCTTATTGACAGACTACGAGCAGTACTTC. This encodes CASSLLTDYEQYF. The variable domain in full, with the rest retrieved from reference TRBV11-1 and TRBJ2-7, is EAEVAQSPRYKITEKSQAVAFWCDPISGHATLYWYRQILGQGPELLVQFQDESVVDDSQLPKDRFSAERLKGVDSTLKIQPAELGDSAMYLCASSLLTDYEQYFGPGTRLTVT.

By share of the sample, this clonotype is medium-sized. The chain links TRBV7-2 to TRBJ1-5, with D possibly matching TRBD1 (5 bases). The CDR3 covers 13 residues. Trimming removed 5 bases from V and 7 bases from J, with 12 bases in between. Germline CDR1 and CDR2: SGHTA and FQGNSA. DNA of the CDR3: TGTGCCAGCAGCCTTAGACAGCAACAGCCCCAGCATTTT. Protein sequence: CASSLRQQQPQHF.

The chain uses TRBV12-3 or TRBV12-4 and TRBJ2-2; D may be TRBD1 (6 bases). With 7 bases removed from V and 2 bases from J, the gap between germline ends came to 11 bases. The CDR3 spans 14 residues. CDR3 amino acids: CASKQGPNTGELFF. The CDR3 nucleotides read TGTGCCAGCAAACAGGGACCAAACACCGGGGAGCTGTTTTTT.

V usage is TRBV4-1 and J usage is TRBJ1-2, with D perhaps TRBD1 (5 bases). The V end was cut by 0 bases, the J end by 6 bases, with 8 bases between. Germline values: CDR1 MGHRA, CDR2 YSYEKL. The CDR3 has 13 residues. In DNA form, the CDR3 reads TGCGCCAGCAGCCAAGATCAAGGGGATGGCTACACCTTC. Translated: CASSQDQGDGYTF.

The table lists this clonotype with a few counts. J is TRBJ2-4 and V is TRBV2; D is unresolved. The CDR3 runs to 15 residues. Trimming shortened V by 6 bases and J by 1 base, and 13 bases separated the two germline ends. Per germline, CDR1 SNHLY and CDR2 FYNNEI. For the CDR3, the DNA is TGTGCCAGCAGGGCAACTACAGTGGCCAAAAACATTCAGTACTTC. Its protein is CASRATTVAKNIQYF.

V gene TRBV6-6 combines with J gene TRBJ2-7; tentative D call: TRBD2 (6 bases). The CDR3 contains 14 residues. Trimming removed 4 bases at V and 2 bases at J, with 12 bases between. Germline V lookup: CDR1 MNHNY, CDR2 SVGAGI (reference sequence). DNA of the CDR3: TGTGCCAGCAGTTCCCCGGGACTGCCCTACGAGCAGTACTTC. It is translated as CASSSPGLPYEQYF.

The chain uses TRBV10-3 and TRBJ1-2; possibly TRBD1 for D (5 bases). CDR1 and CDR2 (germline): ENHRY, SYGVKD. The CDR3 is made up of 18 amino acids. Trimming removed 1 base at V and 4 bases at J, with 22 bases between. CDR3 DNA: TGTGCCATCAGTGAGTGGAGAGGACCGCCCCAGGGACTCTATGGCTACACCTTC. Translated, it gives CAISEWRGPPQGLYGYTF.